Listed here are 9 T cell receptor beta chains from one sample, sequenced in a study of blood T cell repertoires in COVID-19 (dated by TCRdb to the early 2020s). Libraries were prepared through the immunoSEQ multiplex PCR assay. Held by TCRdb, this immuneACCESS table contains in-frame sequences only and omits some clones. Under half of the omission traces to an unresolved V gene where checked; the cause of the rest is unknown. The sample profile shows about 21,000 clones; around 83% of them were found once. The leading ten clones occupy approximately 31% of the sample. Sequencing was carried out using peripheral blood. These receptors were collected from a human donor with active COVID-19. The donor label of this sample is uncertain.

This chain uses TRBV25-1 with TRBJ2-3; TRBD2 matches 7 bases. This CDR3 comprises 14 residues. Unmatched junction bases numbered 2, after V lost 1 base and J lost 4 bases. The germline gives CDR1 MGHDK, CDR2 SYGVNS. CDR3 sequence: CASSEWGGSDTQYF. In DNA form, the CDR3 reads TGTGCCAGCAGTGAATGGGGGGGGTCAGATACGCAGTATTTT.

The rearrangement uses TRBV15 and TRBJ2-2; D ambiguous. This CDR3 is 13 amino acids long. Trimming shortened V by 7 bases and J by 2 bases, and 8 bases separated the two germline ends. Germline assignment: CDR1 LNHNV and CDR2 YYDKDF (reference sequence). The CDR3 reads CATINLNTGELFF. The CDR3 DNA is TGTGCCACCATAAACCTAAACACCGGGGAGCTGTTTTTT.

The CDR3 DNA reads TGTGCCAGCAGCTTGGCCGGAGGGAGCTCCTACAATGAGCAGTTCTTC. Translated: CASSLAGGSSYNEQFF. J is TRBJ2-1 and V is TRBV5-4, with a possible D match to TRBD2 (6 bases). V was pared by 0 bases and J by 0 bases, with 10 bases between. Germline V gene sequence: CDR1 SGHNT, CDR2 YYREEE (reference sequence). This CDR3 is 16 amino acids long.

The V call is TRBV2, the J call TRBJ2-7, with D unresolved. CDR3 size: 14 residues. Trimming left V 3 bases short and J 0 bases short, with 9 bases between. The germline gives CDR1 SNHLY, CDR2 FYNNEI. The CDR3: CASSDHGGSYEQYF. The CDR3 region has the DNA TGTGCCAGCAGTGATCACGGCGGCTCCTACGAGCAGTACTTC.

The V and J genes are TRBV7-9 and TRBJ1-2; 7 nucleotides match TRBD1. V dropped 5 bases and J dropped 1; count of bases not matched to a gene: 13. This CDR3 is built from 17 residues. CDR1 SEHNR and CDR2 FQNEAQ come from the germline V gene (reference sequence). CDR3: CASSPLTGDSLNYGYTF. Written as DNA, the CDR3 is TGTGCCAGCAGCCCCCTTACAGGGGATTCCCTTAACTATGGCTACACCTTC.

The rearrangement joins TRBV4-2 to TRBJ1-3, with D perhaps TRBD1 (5 bases). Trimming took off 0 bases at V and 0 bases at J, with 9 bases between the two ends. This CDR3 is built from 16 residues. Germline CDR1 reads LGHNA; CDR2 reads YNFKEQ. Here the CDR3 DNA reads TGTGCCAGCAGCCAAGAACAGGCCTACTCTGGAAACACCATATATTTT. Protein: CASSQEQAYSGNTIYF.

Comments on this clone: The same CDR3 is also encoded by other DNA sequences in this sample. The CDR3 sequence: CASSLRNQPQHF. In DNA, the CDR3 is TGTGCCAGTAGTCTCCGCAATCAGCCCCAGCATTTT. The V and J genes are TRBV19 and TRBJ1-5; no definite D call. Germline CDR1 reads LNHDA; CDR2 reads SQIVND (reference sequence). V was clipped by 5 bases and J by 2 bases, with 4 bases between them. This CDR3 is built from 12 residues.

The V gene is TRBV15, the J gene TRBJ1-2, with D unclear. Trimming cost V 1 base and J 1 base, with 4 bases left between them. Germline V gene lookup returns CDR1 LNHNV and CDR2 YYDKDF (reference sequence). The CDR3 contains 13 residues. The CDR3, as DNA: TGTGCCACCAGCAGAGGGCATAACTATGGCTACACCTTC. This encodes CATSRGHNYGYTF.

This chain connects TRBV5-1 to TRBJ2-2; perhaps TRBD2 as D (6 bases). The CDR3 length is 13 residues. Per the germline V gene, CDR1 is SGHRS and CDR2 is YFSETQ. The V end was cut by 3 bases, the J end by 4 bases, with 7 bases between. In DNA form, the CDR3 reads TGCGCCAGCAGCTGGGACTCCACCGGGGAGCTGTTTTTT. Residues: CASSWDSTGELFF.